Reported below is one TCR beta chain. cDNA encoding TCR beta was synthesized via 5'RACE template switching incorporating UMIs. Using the 5' RACE reads, TCRdb records one entry per CDR3 protein without DNA. This table lists roughly 450,000 distinct CDR3 sequences. These data belong to a study of T cells expressing NK-cell markers. CDR1 and CDR2 from the germline V gene are SGHRS and YFSETQ. The CDR3 extends over 15 amino acids. This receptor was taken from a woman between 50 and 59 years old in good health. The V gene is TRBV5-1, the J gene TRBJ2-3. Sequencing was performed on blood T cells: a sorted CD56 or NKG2C T cell subset, CD4+ or CD8+ T cells, or bulk PBMC T cells (not recorded which). CDR3 in amino acids: CASSLDSANTDTQYF.